Shown below are 10 T cell receptor beta chains from a single sample sequenced in a study of cytomegalovirus exposure and HLA in healthy donors. PCR was performed using 60 Vbeta and 13 Jbeta primers. The table came from immunoSEQ multiplex PCR; TCRdb's copy has only in-frame clones and leaves some out. The data show more than 150,000 clones, with 76% seen just once and 1.5% to 2% held by the top ten. The source material was PBMCs. These TCRs come from a man aged 18 to 30 in good health and CMV-seronegative.

J is TRBJ1-4 and V is TRBV6-4; maybe TRBD1 (5 bases). With 5 bases removed from V and 0 bases from J, the gap between germline ends came to 13 bases. From germline, CDR1 is MRHNA and CDR2 SNTAGT. The length of the CDR3 is 16 residues. CDR3 protein: CASSPPKGTTNEKLFF. The CDR3 DNA sequence: TGTGCCAGCAGTCCTCCGAAGGGGACAACTAATGAAAAACTGTTTTTT.

The CDR3 spells CASSTSAGDDIYEQYF. CDR3 in DNA: TGTGCCAGCAGTACTTCAGCGGGGGACGACATTTACGAGCAGTACTTC. The chain is built from TRBV27 and TRBJ2-7; 8 bases fit TRBD2. Per the germline V gene, CDR1 is MNHEY and CDR2 is SMNVEV (reference sequence). The CDR3 has 16 amino acids. Trimming took 5 bases from V and 4 from J; bases not matched to a gene: 13.

This chain connects TRBV27 to TRBJ1-5; 9 bases map to TRBD1. V was clipped by 2 bases and J by 6 bases; unmatched bases: 8. The CDR3 runs 16 residues. Germline CDR1 is MNHEY and CDR2 is SMNVEV (reference sequence). CDR3: CASSLRPGQGAQPQHF. The CDR3 nucleotides read TGTGCCAGCAGTTTACGTCCGGGACAGGGAGCTCAGCCCCAGCATTTT.

The CDR3 loop reads CASSSDRTEQYF. The DNA for the CDR3 is TGTGCCAGCAGTTCCGACAGGACCGAGCAGTACTTC. V and J are TRBV28 and TRBJ2-7; the D gene is possibly TRBD1 (6 bases). The germline V gene encodes CDR1 MDHEN and CDR2 SYDVKM. Trimming stripped 4 bases from V and 6 bases from J, with 10 bases between. CDR3 length equals 12 residues.

This clone was seen a few times. This rearrangement joins TRBV6-6 to TRBJ1-1; 9 nucleotides line up with TRBD1. Looked up from germline, CDR1 is MNHNY and CDR2 is SVGAGI (reference sequence). This CDR3 spans 12 amino acids. With 11 bases clipped from V and 8 bases from J, the junction kept 9 bases outside the gene matches. DNA of the CDR3: TGTGCCTATGGACTCACAGGGGGCGAAGCTTTCTTT. Translating it yields CAYGLTGGEAFF.

The chain joins TRBV30 to TRBJ1-1; D may be TRBD1 (5 bases). This CDR3 has 14 residues. Germline CDR1 reads GTSNPN; CDR2 reads SVGIG (reference sequence). The V gene lost 1 base and the J gene lost 1 base, with 10 bases spanning the gap. The CDR3 region has the DNA TGTGCCTGGAGTGGGACATATTCGAACACTGAAGCTTTCTTT. This gives the protein CAWSGTYSNTEAFF.

The chain uses TRBV30 and TRBJ1-2; the match to TRBD1 covers 7 bases. V was pared by 2 bases and J by 4 bases, with 4 bases of the junction left unmatched. Germline CDR1 is GTSNPN and CDR2 is SVGIG (reference sequence). The CDR3 runs 13 residues. Here the CDR3 DNA reads TGTGCCTGGAGTACGGGACAGCTCTATGGCTACACCTTC. Translated: CAWSTGQLYGYTF.

J is TRBJ1-6 and V is TRBV2; D uncertain. Trimming took off 7 bases at V and 6 bases at J, with 10 bases between the two ends. The CDR3 covers 13 residues. Germline V CDR1 and CDR2: SNHLY, FYNNEI. The CDR3 nucleotides read TGTGCCAGCAACCGGGTTCCTAATTCACCCCTCCACTTT. Residues: CASNRVPNSPLHF. The complete variable domain, with remaining parts taken from reference TRBV2 and TRBJ1-6, reads EPEVTQTPSHQVTQMGQEVILRCVPISNHLYFYWYRQILGQKVEFLVSFYNNEISEKSEIFDDQFSVERPDGSNFTLKIRSTKLEDSAMYFCASNRVPNSPLHFGNGTRLTVT.

The rearrangement links TRBV15 to TRBJ2-4; weak D call: TRBD2 (6 bases). This CDR3 is 16 amino acids long. Trimming shortened V by 1 base and J by 3 bases, and 13 bases separated the two germline ends. Germline values: CDR1 LNHNV, CDR2 YYDKDF (reference sequence). The CDR3 DNA reads as TGTGCCACCAGCAGAGGCGGAGGGGTAGGCAAAAACATTCAGTACTTC. Protein: CATSRGGGVGKNIQYF. Together with reference TRBV15 and TRBJ2-4, the CDR3 gives the full variable domain: DAMVIQNPRYQVTQFGKPVTLSCSQTLNHNVMYWYQQKSSQAPKLLFHYYDKDFNNEADTPDNFQSRRPNTSFCFLDIRSPGLGDTAMYLCATSRGGGVGKNIQYFGAGTRLSVL.

This rearrangement joins TRBV9 to TRBJ1-2; 8 bases agree with TRBD1. Trimming took 0 bases from V and 8 from J; bases not matched to a gene: 15. The CDR3 covers 17 residues. CDR1 and CDR2 (germline): SGDLS, YYNGEE. CDR3 bases: TGTGCCAGCAGCGTAGTGGGGACAGGATTTGTCCCGCGGGGCTACACCTTC. Encoded protein: CASSVVGTGFVPRGYTF.